The 26 T cell receptor beta chains given below trace back to one sample, sequenced in a study of early T cells in non-severe SARS-CoV-2 infection. TCRdb used MiXCR to reprocess the 5' RACE reads, holding one entry per CDR3 protein. The table includes roughly 61,000 distinct CDR3 sequences, about 10% detected once. Sequenced input: whole blood. These receptors all come from an adult who was a healthcare worker with PCR-confirmed SARS-CoV-2 infection or an uninfected control (not recorded which).

The sample holds many counts of this clonotype. The V call is TRBV2, the J call TRBJ1-2; no clear D gene. V lost 1 base, J lost 6 bases, and 15 bases lay in between. In germline, CDR1 is SNHLY, CDR2 FYNNEI. The CDR3 is 15 residues long. Written as DNA, the CDR3 is TGTGCCAGCAGTGAAGATCCCTTAGCCTTAGATGGCTACACCTTC. Its protein product is CASSEDPLALDGYTF.

This chain joins TRBV2 and TRBJ2-7, with 10 bases lining up with TRBD2. CDR3 length: 15 residues. The junction had 2 bases not matched to a gene; V was cut back by 2 bases and J by 1 base. Per germline, CDR1 SNHLY and CDR2 FYNNEI. This CDR3 reads CASSEYSGGSYEQYF. The DNA of the CDR3 is TGTGCCAGCAGTGAATATAGCGGGGGGTCCTACGAGCAGTACTTC.

In this sample, this clonotype turned up many times. The chain has TRBV7-8 and TRBJ2-5, with 7 nucleotides matching TRBD1. Germline CDR1 reads SGHVS; CDR2 reads FQNEAQ. The CDR3 has 10 residues. CDR3 in amino acids: CAIGGETQYF. The CDR3, as DNA: TGTGCTATAGGGGGCGAGACCCAGTACTTC.

This clonotype was found many times. The gene calls are TRBV12-3 or TRBV12-4 and TRBJ2-2; D possibly corresponds to TRBD1 (5 bases). This CDR3 has 12 amino acids. V lost 5 bases and J 5 bases, leaving 6 bases between the germline ends. The CDR3 sequence: CASSQGTGELFF. The DNA of the CDR3 is TGTGCCAGCAGTCAGGGTACCGGGGAGCTGTTTTTT.

This clonotype was seen a handful of times. The chain joins TRBV12-3 or TRBV12-4 to TRBJ2-1; TRBD2 agrees at 8 bases. After removal of 3 bases from V and 5 bases from J, the junction contained 12 bases not matched to a gene. This CDR3 is 17 amino acids long. The CDR3 region is CASSFRGSSGGNNEQFF. The DNA of the CDR3 is TGTGCCAGCAGTTTTAGAGGTTCCAGCGGGGGAAACAATGAGCAGTTCTTC.

The chain is built from TRBV4-1 and TRBJ2-2; TRBD2 matches at 10 bases. The trim removed 1 base at V and 3 bases at J, leaving 2 bases unmatched. The V gene's germline CDR1 is MGHRA and CDR2 YSYEKL. The CDR3 sequence is 16 residues long. The CDR3: CASSQASGGHTGELFF. The CDR3 region has the DNA TGCGCCAGCAGCCAAGCTAGCGGGGGCCACACCGGGGAGCTGTTTTTT.

This clonotype was counted ten times or more. The chain has TRBV20-1 and TRBJ2-5, with 7 positions matching TRBD2. With V trimmed by 0 bases and J by 9 bases, 13 bases remained unmatched. The length of the CDR3 is 15 residues. The germline CDR1 and CDR2 sequences are DFQATT and SNEGSKA (reference sequence). In nucleotides, the CDR3 is TGCAGTGCTAGAGATGGGAGGGCACCGGGAAGGGCCCAGTACTTC. Translating gives CSARDGRAPGRAQYF.

This clonotype was observed a few times. The chain uses TRBV29-1 and TRBJ2-7, with 7 bases fitting TRBD2. The germline V gene encodes CDR1 SQVTM and CDR2 ANQGSEA. J lost 0 bases, V lost 5 bases, and 7 bases had no gene match. This CDR3 is 14 amino acids long. CDR3 DNA: TGCAGCGTTAGCGGGGAGAGGAGCTCCTACGAGCAGTACTTC. Protein product: CSVSGERSSYEQYF.

The V call is TRBV7-2, the J call TRBJ2-7, with unresolved D. The CDR3 sequence is 18 residues long. The germline gives CDR1 SGHTA, CDR2 FQGNSA. V was trimmed by 5 bases and J by 9 bases, leaving 32 bases between them. The CDR3 DNA sequence: TGTGCCAGCAGCCCTGCTAGAGATCCAAGTATCCTCTTACGTCGGCAGTACTTC. The encoded protein is CASSPARDPSILLRRQYF.

This clonotype has at least ten counts. The rearrangement links TRBV6-6 to TRBJ2-2, with a tentative D call TRBD2 (6 bases). The CDR3 is 13 residues long. Trimming took 10 bases from V and 4 from J, leaving 13 bases between them. Germline V lookup: CDR1 MNHNY, CDR2 SVGAGI (reference sequence). The CDR3 sequence: CAIGTGVTGELFF. In DNA, the CDR3 is TGTGCCATCGGGACGGGGGTCACCGGGGAGCTGTTTTTT.

This clonotype was counted ten times or more. This chain joins TRBV6-8 and TRBJ1-5; 8 nucleotides agree with TRBD1. Germline trimming cut 4 bases from V and 2 bases from J; bases unmatched to any gene: 4. Per the germline V gene, CDR1 is MNHGY and CDR2 is SAAAGT. The CDR3 is made up of 15 amino acids. The CDR3 loop reads CASSFGTGGNQPQHF. The CDR3 DNA reads as TGTGCCAGCAGTTTCGGGACAGGTGGCAATCAGCCCCAGCATTTT.

This clonotype was seen a handful of times. V and J are TRBV5-4 and TRBJ1-2; unclear D gene. The CDR3 loop spans 13 amino acids. Germline V gives CDR1 SGHNT, CDR2 YYREEE (reference sequence). V was pared by 4 bases and J by 1 base, with 8 bases between. CDR3 loop: CASSARNNYGYTF. The CDR3 nucleotides are TGTGCCAGCAGCGCACGGAATAACTATGGCTACACCTTC.

The chain combines TRBV11-3 with TRBJ1-1, with no clear D. The CDR3 is made up of 13 amino acids. Trimming removed 3 bases from V and 0 bases from J, with 5 bases in between. The germline CDR1 and CDR2 sequences are SGHNT and YENEEA. CDR3: CASSFSVNTEAFF. The CDR3 coding sequence is TGTGCCAGCAGCTTTTCAGTGAACACTGAAGCTTTCTTT.

At least ten counts were recorded for this clonotype. The chain couples TRBV18 to TRBJ2-7; D may be TRBD1 (6 bases). The CDR3 extends over 15 amino acids. Germline lookup yields CDR1 KGHSH and CDR2 LQKENI. V lost 1 base to trimming and J lost 1 base, with 11 bases between them. CDR3 protein: CASSPLTGLSYEQYF. DNA for the CDR3: TGTGCCAGCTCACCACTGACAGGTTTATCCTACGAGCAGTACTTC.

V usage is TRBV6-1 and J usage is TRBJ2-7; TRBD1 might be the D (5 bases). With 6 bases removed from V and 0 bases from J, the gap between germline ends came to 12 bases. Germline V gives CDR1 MNHNS, CDR2 SASEGT. The CDR3 runs to 14 residues. CDR3 sequence: CASRQVTLSYEQYF. DNA of the CDR3: TGTGCCAGCAGACAGGTCACCCTCTCCTACGAGCAGTACTTC.

This clonotype has at least ten counts. The V and J genes are TRBV6-1 and TRBJ2-1, with TRBD2 matching over 9 bases. Per germline, CDR1 MNHNS and CDR2 SASEGT. The CDR3 has 15 residues. J gave up 9 bases and V 1 base, and 7 bases lay outside the gene matches. CDR3 nucleotides: TGTGCCAGCAGTGAAGAGGCGGGGGGGCCGGTTGAGCAGTTCTTC. As protein: CASSEEAGGPVEQFF.

The sample holds many counts of this clonotype. The chain recombines TRBV6-6 with TRBJ2-7; 11 positions match TRBD1. Looked up from germline, CDR1 is MNHNY and CDR2 is SVGAGI (reference sequence). V gave up 2 bases and J gave up 5 bases; unmatched junction bases: 5. This CDR3 region has 15 residues. In DNA form, the CDR3 reads TGTGCCAGCAGTTACGGGACAGGGGGTAAGAACGAGCAGTACTTC. It yields the protein CASSYGTGGKNEQYF.

At least ten counts were recorded for this clonotype. The J gene is TRBJ1-1, the V gene TRBV4-3, with D unresolved. Germline values: CDR1 LGHNA, CDR2 YSLEER. This CDR3 is 16 amino acids long. With 1 base removed from V and 1 base from J, the gap between germline ends came to 13 bases. The CDR3 region has the DNA TGCGCCAGCAGCCAAGGCAGTGGAGCAGGGAACACTGAAGCTTTCTTT. Protein: CASSQGSGAGNTEAFF.

This clonotype showed up many times. CDR3 nucleotides: TGTGCCAGCAGCTCGCACAAGGGACTAGCCCTCCACTTT. Its translation is CASSSHKGLALHF. V gene TRBV11-2 combines with J gene TRBJ1-6, with a tentative D call TRBD1 (5 bases). Deletions cut 4 bases from V and 14 bases from J, with 15 bases between. The CDR3 is 13 amino acids. From germline, CDR1 is SGHAT and CDR2 FQNNGV.

Many counts were recorded for this clonotype. The genes are TRBV5-1 and TRBJ1-5, with 8 bases lining up with TRBD1. Germline loops: CDR1 SGHRS, CDR2 YFSETQ. J lost 2 bases, V lost 1 base, and 2 bases had no gene match. This CDR3 comprises 15 residues. CDR3 region: CASSLWGQGNQPQHF. Here the CDR3 DNA reads TGCGCCAGCAGCTTGTGGGGACAGGGCAATCAGCCCCAGCATTTT.

This clonotype appeared many times. This chain uses TRBV11-2 with TRBJ2-1; D unresolved. CDR1 SGHAT and CDR2 FQNNGV come from the germline V gene. Trimming removed 4 bases from V and 4 bases from J, with 8 bases in between. The CDR3 consists of 13 residues. CDR3 coding DNA: TGTGCCAGCAGCTCCGAGGTGTACAATGAGCAGTTCTTC. This encodes CASSSEVYNEQFF.

This clonotype showed up many times. CDR3 sequence: CASSLAPDRYTEAFF. The CDR3 nucleotides read TGCGCCAGCAGCTTGGCCCCTGACCGGTACACTGAAGCTTTCTTT. The V gene is TRBV5-1, the J gene TRBJ1-1; D call uncertain. Trimming removed 0 bases from V and 3 bases from J, with 12 bases in between. In germline, CDR1 is SGHRS, CDR2 YFSETQ. CDR3 length: 15 amino acids.

This clonotype was counted many times. The CDR3 here is CASSTGLAGNPVKQFF. The CDR3 nucleotides are TGTGCCAGCTCCACGGGACTAGCGGGGAATCCGGTTAAGCAGTTCTTC. The chain carries TRBV6-2 or TRBV6-3 and TRBJ2-1; 13 nucleotides line up with TRBD2. This CDR3 has 16 residues. Germline V lookup: CDR1 MNHEY, CDR2 SVGEGT. The J segment lost 11 bases and the V segment lost 8 bases, leaving 15 bases of the junction unmatched.

This clonotype came up many times. The rearrangement joins TRBV28 to TRBJ2-2; TRBD2 matches 8 bases. V lost 4 bases and J lost 5; bases outside the gene matches: 6. CDR1 and CDR2 from the germline V gene are MDHEN and SYDVKM. CDR3 length: 15 residues. The CDR3 DNA reads TGTGCCAGCAGTTCCGGGGGGGCCAAAACCGGGGAGCTGTTTTTT. Its protein product is CASSSGGAKTGELFF.

This clonotype was observed at least ten times. The rearrangement joins TRBV20-1 to TRBJ1-2; tentative D call: TRBD1 (6 bases). The CDR3 consists of 16 residues. V lost 3 bases to trimming and J lost 4 bases, with 21 bases between them. CDR1 is DFQATT and CDR2 is SNEGSKA in the germline V gene (reference sequence). The CDR3 DNA reads as TGCAGTGCTAGTTACCTAGGATACGGGGGCGGCTATGGCTACACCTTC. Its protein product is CSASYLGYGGGYGYTF.

This sequence joins TRBV6-5 and TRBJ2-7, with a weak D call TRBD2 (5 bases). V lost 5 bases and J lost 5, with 13 bases in between. This CDR3 is 13 amino acids long. Germline V lookup: CDR1 MNHEY, CDR2 SVGAGI. The CDR3 DNA reads as TGTGCCAGCAGTCGACGGGGTGTGAACGAGCAGTACTTC. Its protein is CASSRRGVNEQYF.